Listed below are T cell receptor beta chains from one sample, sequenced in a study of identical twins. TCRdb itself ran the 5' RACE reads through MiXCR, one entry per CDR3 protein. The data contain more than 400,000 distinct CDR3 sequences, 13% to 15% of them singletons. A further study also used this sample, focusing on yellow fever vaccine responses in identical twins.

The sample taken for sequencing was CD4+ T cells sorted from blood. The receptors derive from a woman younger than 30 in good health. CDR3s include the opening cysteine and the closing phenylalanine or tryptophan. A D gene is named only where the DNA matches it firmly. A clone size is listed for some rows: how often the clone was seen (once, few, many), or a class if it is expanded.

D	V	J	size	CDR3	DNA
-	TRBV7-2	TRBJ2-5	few	CASSSGRKETQYF	TGTGCCAGCAGCTCGGGACGGAAAGAGACCCAGTACTTC
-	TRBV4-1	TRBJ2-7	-	CASSQEGGRGTIYEQYF	TGCGCCAGCAGCCAAGAAGGGGGTAGAGGGACGATCTACGAGCAGTACTTC
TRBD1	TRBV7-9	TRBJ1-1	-	CASSRDRPEAFF	TGTGCCAGCAGCCGGGACAGGCCTGAAGCTTTCTTT
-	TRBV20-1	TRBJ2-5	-	CSARDRTAQILGVTGETQYF	TGCAGTGCTAGAGATAGAACGGCCCAGATACTCGGGGTCACGGGAGAGACCCAGTACTTC
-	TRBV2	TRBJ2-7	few	CASSLGQHYEQYF	TGTGCCAGCAGCCTCGGACAGCACTACGAGCAGTACTTC
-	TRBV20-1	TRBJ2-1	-	CSARDVGTGSSYNEQFF	TGCAGTGCTAGAGATGTGGGAACAGGGAGCTCCTACAATGAGCAGTTCTTC
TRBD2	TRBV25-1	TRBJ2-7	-	CASRGGVHEQYF	TGTGCCAGCAGGGGGGGGGTCCACGAGCAGTACTTC
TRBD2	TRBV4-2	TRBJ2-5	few	CASSSLGTSGQETQYF	TGTGCCAGCAGCTCCCTTGGGACTAGCGGGCAAGAGACCCAGTACTTC
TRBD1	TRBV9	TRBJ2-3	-	CASTPLRDRTDTQYF	TGTGCCAGCACCCCACTGAGGGACAGAACAGATACGCAGTATTTT
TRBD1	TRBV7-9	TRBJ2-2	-	CASSLYRGSVGELFF	TGTGCCAGCAGCTTATACAGGGGAAGTGTCGGGGAGCTGTTTTTT
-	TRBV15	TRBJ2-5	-	CATSRVVDSQETQYF	TGTGCCACCAGCAGAGTCGTCGACAGTCAAGAGACCCAGTACTTC
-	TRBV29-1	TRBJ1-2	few	CSVDEGLEGYTF	TGCAGCGTTGACGAGGGGCTGGAAGGCTACACCTTC
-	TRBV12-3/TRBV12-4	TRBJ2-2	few	CASSLAWGDSLNTGELFF	TGTGCCAGCAGTTTAGCCTGGGGGGACAGCCTGAACACCGGGGAGCTGTTTTTT
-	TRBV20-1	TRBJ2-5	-	CSARDGGSGARNF	TGCAGTGCTAGAGATGGGGGTTCGGGAGCTCGAAACTTC
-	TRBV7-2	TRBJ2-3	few	CASSLGGDATGTQYF	TGTGCCAGCAGCCTAGGGGGGGACGCAACGGGTACGCAGTATTTT
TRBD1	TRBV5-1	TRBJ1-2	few	CASSPTDRVGYTF	TGCGCCAGCAGCCCGACCGACAGGGTCGGCTACACCTTC